These 21 T cell receptor beta chains were sequenced from one sample in a study of blood T cell repertoires in COVID-19. TCRdb's copy holds only in-frame clones and misses some; the assay was immunoSEQ multiplex PCR. Of roughly 100,000 clones listed, more than 75% are singletons. The sequenced material came from peripheral blood. The receptors were gathered from a man aged 45 to 65 with acute or convalescent COVID-19.

V usage is TRBV12-3 or TRBV12-4 and J usage is TRBJ1-2; 7 bases agree with TRBD1. The CDR3 runs 13 residues. V gave up 3 bases and J gave up 8 bases; unmatched junction bases: 6. This chain's CDR3 is CASSFRTGGGYTF. The CDR3 region has the DNA TGTGCCAGCAGTTTCCGGACAGGAGGCGGCTACACCTTC.

The rearrangement links TRBV28 to TRBJ2-7; 7 bases line up with TRBD2. Looked up from germline, CDR1 is MDHEN and CDR2 is SYDVKM. The CDR3 runs to 15 residues. J lost 4 bases, V lost 3 bases, and 9 bases had no gene match. CDR3 amino acids: CASSFAGGSRYEQYF. The CDR3 nucleotides are TGTGCCAGCAGTTTCGCGGGCGGGAGCCGTTACGAGCAGTACTTC.

The chain joins TRBV6-4 to TRBJ2-1, with 9 bases that match TRBD2. Germline V lookup: CDR1 MRHNA, CDR2 SNTAGT. The CDR3 spans 15 residues. The J segment lost 9 bases and the V segment lost 3 bases, leaving 9 bases of the junction unmatched. The CDR3 DNA reads TGTGCCAGCAGTGATGGAGCGGGAGGTCTGGGTGAGCAGTTCTTC. Amino acid sequence: CASSDGAGGLGEQFF.

The CDR3 DNA sequence: TGTGCCAGCCCACAACCGGGACAGGGGGCTAACGGGGAGCTGTTTTTT. This gives the protein CASPQPGQGANGELFF. The chain combines TRBV21-1 with TRBJ2-2; the table assigns TRBD1, which was not confirmed against the DNA. TRBV21-1 is an annotated pseudogene. This CDR3 is 16 amino acids long.

This chain links TRBV7-2 with TRBJ2-5, with D perhaps matching TRBD1 (5 bases). In germline, CDR1 is SGHTA, CDR2 FQGNSA. The CDR3 runs to 13 residues. V dropped 7 bases and J dropped 0 bases, with 9 bases sitting between them. Here the CDR3 reads CASIQEYQETQYF. CDR3 DNA: TGTGCCAGCATACAGGAGTACCAAGAGACCCAGTACTTC.

V gene TRBV10-3 combines with J gene TRBJ2-7; D may be TRBD2 (6 bases). V gave up 4 bases and J gave up 2 bases, with 21 bases separating them. The CDR3 is made up of 17 amino acids. The germline V gene encodes CDR1 ENHRY and CDR2 SYGVKD. The CDR3 loop is CAISGGGVGSLPYEQYF. The DNA of the CDR3 is TGTGCCATCAGTGGAGGCGGGGTGGGTTCTCTTCCCTACGAGCAGTACTTC.

V usage is TRBV18 and J usage is TRBJ2-1, with 11 positions matching TRBD1. The CDR3 consists of 16 residues. Germline CDR1 reads KGHSH; CDR2 reads LQKENI. The V segment lost 4 bases and the J segment 6 bases; nucleotides outside the gene matches: 8. CDR3 residues: CASSLLPGQGGNEQFF. Here the CDR3 DNA reads TGTGCCAGCTCACTATTACCGGGACAGGGGGGCAATGAGCAGTTCTTC. The variable domain in full, with the rest retrieved from reference TRBV18 and TRBJ2-1, is NAGVMQNPRHLVRRRGQEARLRCSPMKGHSHVYWYRQLPEEGLKFMVYLQKENIIDESGMPKERFSAEFPKEGPSILRIQQVVRGDSAAYFCASSLLPGQGGNEQFFGPGTRLTVL.

This chain connects TRBV18 to TRBJ2-5, with a weak D call TRBD2 (6 bases). This CDR3 comprises 14 residues. V gave up 0 bases and J gave up 4 bases, with 9 bases separating them. The V gene's germline CDR1 is KGHSH and CDR2 LQKENI. The CDR3 nucleotides are TGTGCCAGCTCACCACCGGACGGGAGAGAGACCCAGTACTTC. Translated: CASSPPDGRETQYF. Using reference TRBV18 and TRBJ2-5 for the parts outside the CDR3, the full variable domain is NAGVMQNPRHLVRRRGQEARLRCSPMKGHSHVYWYRQLPEEGLKFMVYLQKENIIDESGMPKERFSAEFPKEGPSILRIQQVVRGDSAAYFCASSPPDGRETQYFGPGTRLLVL.

The rearrangement joins TRBV7-9 to TRBJ2-3, with D possibly TRBD1 on 6 matching bases. The ends were cut back, 6 bases at V and 1 base at J, with 17 bases in the middle. The length of the CDR3 is 16 residues. Looked up from germline, CDR1 is SEHNR and CDR2 is FQNEAQ (reference sequence). The CDR3 coding sequence is TGTGCCAGCAGTTCTTACACAGGGCTGGGCACAGATACGCAGTATTTT. Translating gives CASSSYTGLGTDTQYF.

CDR3: CASSLINSGRSNTGELFF. DNA for the CDR3: TGCGCCAGCAGCTTGATAAATAGCGGGAGGTCGAACACCGGGGAGCTGTTTTTT. V usage is TRBV5-1 and J usage is TRBJ2-2; 10 bases map to TRBD2. Trimming at V came to 1 base and at J to 0 bases, leaving 6 bases not matched to a gene. This CDR3 is built from 18 residues. In germline, CDR1 is SGHRS, CDR2 YFSETQ.

This chain joins TRBV4-2 and TRBJ2-7, with TRBD2 matching 9 bases. The CDR3 loop spans 14 amino acids. Trimming at V came to 4 bases and at J to 5 bases, leaving 6 bases not matched to a gene. Germline CDR1 and CDR2: LGHNA and YNFKEQ. The CDR3 here is CASSRLSGSHEQYF. CDR3 nucleotide sequence: TGTGCCAGCAGCCGACTTAGCGGGAGCCACGAGCAGTACTTC.

The chain employs TRBV27 and TRBJ2-1, with 9 bases that match TRBD2. After removal of 5 bases from V and 9 bases from J, the junction contained 5 bases not matched to a gene. This CDR3 is 13 amino acids long. From germline, CDR1 is MNHEY and CDR2 SMNVEV (reference sequence). Here the CDR3 reads CASSMLAGFEQFF. CDR3 nucleotide sequence: TGTGCCAGCAGTATGCTAGCGGGATTTGAGCAGTTCTTC.

The V and J genes are TRBV27 and TRBJ1-6, with 8 bases fitting TRBD1. CDR1 is MNHEY, CDR2 SMNVEV, per germline (reference sequence). The CDR3 covers 17 residues. Trimming cost V 1 base and J 7 bases; bases outside gene matches: 9. CDR3 sequence: CASSLWGQGAKNSPLHF. In DNA, the CDR3 is TGTGCCAGCAGTTTATGGGGGCAGGGGGCAAAAAATTCACCCCTCCACTTT.

The chain is built from TRBV7-3 and TRBJ1-1; D unclear. V gave up 1 base and J gave up 1 base, with 10 bases separating them. The germline CDR1 and CDR2 sequences are SGHTA and FQGTGA. This CDR3 is built from 15 residues. CDR3 sequence reads: CASSLRERPNTEAFF. The CDR3 nucleotides read TGTGCCAGCAGCTTAAGGGAGCGCCCGAACACTGAAGCTTTCTTT.

This rearrangement joins TRBV3-1 (or the pseudogene TRBV3-2) to TRBJ2-3; 9 bases are a match to TRBD2. The germline V gene encodes CDR1 LGHDT and CDR2 YNNKEL (reference sequence). Trimming at V came to 2 bases and at J to 3 bases, leaving 6 bases not matched to a gene. The CDR3 contains 16 residues. The CDR3 DNA reads as TGTGCCAGCAGCCAATGGGGCGGGAGGGCTACAGATACGCAGTATTTT. Its protein is CASSQWGGRATDTQYF.

As regards this clone: The sample holds other DNA sequences that translate to the same CDR3. The chain links TRBV20-1 to TRBJ1-5; D possibly corresponds to TRBD1 (6 bases). V shed 3 bases and J shed 1 base, with 7 bases lying between them. The CDR3 extends over 13 amino acids. Per germline, CDR1 DFQATT and CDR2 SNEGSKA (reference sequence). The CDR3 region has the DNA TGCAGTGCTAGTCAGGGGAGCAATCAGCCCCAGCATTTT. Residues: CSASQGSNQPQHF.

This chain uses TRBV5-1 with TRBJ2-3; TRBD2 is a possible D gene (6 bases). Germline CDR1 is SGHRS and CDR2 is YFSETQ. This CDR3 spans 14 amino acids. With 3 bases removed from V and 2 bases from J, the gap between germline ends came to 10 bases. In DNA form, the CDR3 reads TGCGCCAGCAGCTGGGGACTGGACACAGATACGCAGTATTTT. Amino acids: CASSWGLDTDTQYF. Full variable domain (remainder filled in from reference TRBV5-1 and TRBJ2-3): KAGVTQTPRYLIKTRGQQVTLSCSPISGHRSVSWYQQTPGQGLQFLFEYFSETQRNKGNFPGRFSGRQFSNSRSEMNVSTLELGDSALYLCASSWGLDTDTQYFGPGTRLTVL.

This clone was seen just once. This chain links TRBV15 with TRBJ2-1; D gene uncertain. From germline, CDR1 is LNHNV and CDR2 YYDKDF (reference sequence). The CDR3 is 15 amino acids. V lost 0 bases, J lost 8 bases, and 14 bases lay in between. The chain's CDR3 is CATSRDRYGVHEQFF. CDR3 DNA: TGTGCCACCAGCAGAGATCGGTACGGAGTACATGAGCAGTTCTTC. The full variable domain, its missing parts supplied by reference TRBV15 and TRBJ2-1, is DAMVIQNPRYQVTQFGKPVTLSCSQTLNHNVMYWYQQKSSQAPKLLFHYYDKDFNNEADTPDNFQSRRPNTSFCFLDIRSPGLGDTAMYLCATSRDRYGVHEQFFGPGTRLTVL.

The chain couples TRBV10-3 to TRBJ2-1; 10 bases match TRBD1. CDR1 is ENHRY and CDR2 is SYGVKD in the germline V gene. V trimming: 6 bases; J trimming: 6 bases; junction bases outside the gene matches: 8. CDR3 length: 15 amino acids. CDR3 nucleotides: TGTGCCATCAGGGCGGAGGACAGGGGGATCAATGAGCAGTTCTTC. Amino acid sequence: CAIRAEDRGINEQFF.

This chain joins TRBV3-1 (or the pseudogene TRBV3-2) and TRBJ2-1, with D possibly being TRBD2 (6 bases). Deletions cut 0 bases from V and 6 bases from J, with 9 bases between. From germline, CDR1 is LGHDT and CDR2 YNNKEL (reference sequence). This CDR3 comprises 14 residues. CDR3 in DNA: TGTGCCAGCAGCCAAGAAGGGAGGCGCAATGAGCAGTTCTTC. It encodes CASSQEGRRNEQFF.

The rearrangement uses TRBV27 and TRBJ1-2, with TRBD1 identical over 7 bases. V lost 2 bases to trimming and J lost 4 bases; unmatched junction nucleotides: 4. CDR1 and CDR2 (germline): MNHEY, SMNVEV (reference sequence). The length of the CDR3 is 14 residues. CDR3 coding DNA: TGTGCCAGCAGTTTAGGGACAGTCCCCTATGGCTACACCTTC. It translates to CASSLGTVPYGYTF.